The rows below give T cell receptor beta chains drawn from one sample of a study of blood T cells in healthy people across ages. A single record per CDR3 protein comes from TCRdb applying MiXCR to the 5' RACE reads. Here the sample spans about 800,000 distinct CDR3 sequences, 46% being singletons. The material sequenced was blood. The source is a man at least 80 years old in good health. CDR3s include the opening cysteine and the closing phenylalanine or tryptophan. The D gene is left open where the match is weak. Only part of the rows carry a size: once, few, many, or a class if the clone is expanded.

DNA,CDR3,V,size,J,D
TGCAGCGTGGCCCCGGGACGCCAAGGCTACGAGCAGTACTTC,CSVAPGRQGYEQYF,TRBV29-1,many,TRBJ2-7,.
TGTGCCAGCAGTTCCAAGGACGTTCTCGGGGAGACCCAGTACTTC,CASSSKDVLGETQYF,TRBV28,few,TRBJ2-5,.
TGTGCCAGCAGTTTGAACTACAGGGCAGATACGCAGTATTTT,CASSLNYRADTQYF,TRBV27,once,TRBJ2-3,.
TGTGCCTCCGCGGAAGAGACCCAGTACTTC,CASAEETQYF,TRBV12-3/TRBV12-4,.,TRBJ2-5,.
TGTGCCAGCAGCAAATGGCCGCCTAGCGGGGGTCCTAAAGAGCAGTACTTC,CASSKWPPSGGPKEQYF,TRBV21-1,few,TRBJ2-4,.
TGTGCCAGCAGCTTAGGCAGGATCTATGGCTACACCTTC,CASSLGRIYGYTF,TRBV11-3,.,TRBJ1-2,.
TGTGCCAGCAGTTCCGGGAACGAGCAGTACTTC,CASSSGNEQYF,TRBV27,few,TRBJ2-7,.
TGTGCCAGCGGAACTGGGGCAGACCCCGACTATGGCTACACCTTC,CASGTGADPDYGYTF,TRBV12-3/TRBV12-4,few,TRBJ1-2,.
TGTGCCAGCAGTTTAAAGGGAGGAGGGGTTTCCTACGAGCAGTACTTC,CASSLKGGGVSYEQYF,TRBV27,.,TRBJ2-7,.
TGCGCCAGCAGCTTGTCCCTCGGGGGGCACAATGAGCAGTTCTTC,CASSLSLGGHNEQFF,TRBV5-1,once,TRBJ2-1,.
TGTGCCAGCAGAGACTCAGGGGCGCAGGATCAGCCCCAGCATTTT,CASRDSGAQDQPQHF,TRBV6-6,.,TRBJ1-5,.
TGCAGTGCCCCCAGCGGGAGTGACTCCTACAATGAGCAGTTCTTC,CSAPSGSDSYNEQFF,TRBV20-1,few,TRBJ2-1,TRBD2
TGTGCCAGCAAGCGACAGCTCAGCAATCAGCCCCAGCATTTT,CASKRQLSNQPQHF,TRBV28,.,TRBJ1-5,.
TGCAGTGCTAGTATAGGTAATGAGCAGTACTTC,CSASIGNEQYF,TRBV20-1,.,TRBJ2-5,.
TGCAGTGCTAAAGGGGACAGGGGAAGTTGGACTGAAGCTTTCTTT,CSAKGDRGSWTEAFF,TRBV20-1,.,TRBJ1-1,TRBD1
TGCGCCAGCAGCCAGCAGCAAAAAAGCAGCTCCTACAATGAGCAGTTCTTC,CASSQQQKSSSYNEQFF,TRBV4-1,.,TRBJ2-1,.
TGTGCCAGCAGAGATTTTGGTGAGCAGTTCTTC,CASRDFGEQFF,TRBV28,.,TRBJ2-1,.
TGTGCCAGCAGCTTAGATCTAGCGGGAGGAGAGACCCAGTACTTC,CASSLDLAGGETQYF,TRBV7-2,many,TRBJ2-5,TRBD2
TGTGCCAGCAGTCCGTTGGACAGCTACTATGGCTACACCTTC,CASSPLDSYYGYTF,TRBV12-3/TRBV12-4,.,TRBJ1-2,.
TGTGCCAGTAGAGACCATAACTATGGCTACACCTTC,CASRDHNYGYTF,TRBV19,.,TRBJ1-2,.
TGTGCCAGCAGTCAAACAGGGGAACGAGAGACCCAGTACTTC,CASSQTGERETQYF,TRBV28,.,TRBJ2-5,TRBD1
TGTGCCAGCAGTCCAGAGCGGGATGAGCAGTACTTC,CASSPERDEQYF,TRBV12-3/TRBV12-4,.,TRBJ2-5,TRBD2
TGTGCCAGCAGCGTATTTCAATCAGATACGCAGTATTTT,CASSVFQSDTQYF,TRBV9,.,TRBJ2-3,.
TGCGCCAGCAGCCAAGCGTCTAACCTAGCGGGAGCAACAGATACGCAGTATTTT,CASSQASNLAGATDTQYF,TRBV4-3,few,TRBJ2-3,TRBD2
TGTGCCAGCACTCGACAGGTTCCCTACGAGCAGTACTTC,CASTRQVPYEQYF,TRBV28,.,TRBJ2-7,.